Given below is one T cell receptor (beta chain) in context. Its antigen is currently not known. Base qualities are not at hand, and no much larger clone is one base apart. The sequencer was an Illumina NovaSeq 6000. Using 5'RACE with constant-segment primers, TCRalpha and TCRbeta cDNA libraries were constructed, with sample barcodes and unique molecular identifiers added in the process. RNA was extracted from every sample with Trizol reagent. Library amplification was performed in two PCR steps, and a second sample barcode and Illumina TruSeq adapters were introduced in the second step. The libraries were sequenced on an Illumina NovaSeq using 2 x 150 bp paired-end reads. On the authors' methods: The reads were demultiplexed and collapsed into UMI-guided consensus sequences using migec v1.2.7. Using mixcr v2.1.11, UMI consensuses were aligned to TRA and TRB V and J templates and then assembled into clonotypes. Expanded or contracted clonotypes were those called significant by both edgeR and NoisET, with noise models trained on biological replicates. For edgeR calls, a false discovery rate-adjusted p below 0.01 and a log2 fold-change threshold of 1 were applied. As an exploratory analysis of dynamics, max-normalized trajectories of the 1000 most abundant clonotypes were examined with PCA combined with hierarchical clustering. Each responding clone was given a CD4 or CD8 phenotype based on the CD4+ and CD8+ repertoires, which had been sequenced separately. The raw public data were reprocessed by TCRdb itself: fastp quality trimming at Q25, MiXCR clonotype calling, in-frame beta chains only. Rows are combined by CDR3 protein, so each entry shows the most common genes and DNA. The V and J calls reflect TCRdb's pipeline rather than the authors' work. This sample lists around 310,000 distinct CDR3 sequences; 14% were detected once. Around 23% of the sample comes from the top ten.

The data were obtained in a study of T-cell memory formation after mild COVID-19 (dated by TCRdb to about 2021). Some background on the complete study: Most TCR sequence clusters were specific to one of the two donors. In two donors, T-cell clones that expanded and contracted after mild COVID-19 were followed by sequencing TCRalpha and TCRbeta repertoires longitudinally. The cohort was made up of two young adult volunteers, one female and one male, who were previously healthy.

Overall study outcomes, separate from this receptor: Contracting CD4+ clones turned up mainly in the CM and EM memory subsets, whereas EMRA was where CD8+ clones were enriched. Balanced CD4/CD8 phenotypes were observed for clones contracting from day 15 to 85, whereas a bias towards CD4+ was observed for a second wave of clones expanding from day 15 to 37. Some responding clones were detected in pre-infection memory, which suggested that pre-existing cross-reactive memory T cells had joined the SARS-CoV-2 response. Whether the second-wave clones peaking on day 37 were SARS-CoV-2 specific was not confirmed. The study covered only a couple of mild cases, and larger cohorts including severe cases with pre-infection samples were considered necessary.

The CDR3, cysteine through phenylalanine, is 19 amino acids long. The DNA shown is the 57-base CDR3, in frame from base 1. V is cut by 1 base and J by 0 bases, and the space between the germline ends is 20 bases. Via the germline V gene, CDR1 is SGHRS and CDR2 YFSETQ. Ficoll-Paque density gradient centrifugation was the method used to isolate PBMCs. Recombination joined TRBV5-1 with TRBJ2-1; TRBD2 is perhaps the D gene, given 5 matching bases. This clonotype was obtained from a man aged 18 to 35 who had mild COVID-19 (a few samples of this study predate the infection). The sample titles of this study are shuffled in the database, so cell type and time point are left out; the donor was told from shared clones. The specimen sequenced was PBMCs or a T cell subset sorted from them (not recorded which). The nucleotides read TGCGCCAGCAGCTTGAGTCAGTCTCCGCGGGTGGGCTCCTACAATGAGCAGTTCTTC. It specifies CASSLSQSPRVGSYNEQFF.